This T cell receptor (beta chain) was obtained from a study of early T cells in non-severe SARS-CoV-2 infection. Across the study: Bulk RNA from unsorted whole blood was sequenced; chains were unpaired.

Per the germline V gene, CDR1 is SGHRS and CDR2 is YFSETQ. The CDR3 sequence is 14 residues long. Trimming removed 4 bases at V and 8 bases at J, with 15 bases between. This clonotype was detected a few times. TCRdb re-called the 5' RACE reads with MiXCR, one entry per CDR3 protein. Of more than 55,000 distinct CDR3 sequences in the sample, roughly 13% were seen once. The TCR comes from an adult who was a healthcare worker with PCR-confirmed SARS-CoV-2 infection or an uninfected control (not recorded which). This specimen was whole blood, taken at baseline. The rearrangement uses TRBV5-1 and TRBJ1-4, with D possibly matching TRBD1 (5 bases). CDR3 DNA sequence: TGCGCCAGCAGCCAGACGGACTGGGGGGAAAAACTGTTTTTT. Translation: CASSQTDWGEKLFF.